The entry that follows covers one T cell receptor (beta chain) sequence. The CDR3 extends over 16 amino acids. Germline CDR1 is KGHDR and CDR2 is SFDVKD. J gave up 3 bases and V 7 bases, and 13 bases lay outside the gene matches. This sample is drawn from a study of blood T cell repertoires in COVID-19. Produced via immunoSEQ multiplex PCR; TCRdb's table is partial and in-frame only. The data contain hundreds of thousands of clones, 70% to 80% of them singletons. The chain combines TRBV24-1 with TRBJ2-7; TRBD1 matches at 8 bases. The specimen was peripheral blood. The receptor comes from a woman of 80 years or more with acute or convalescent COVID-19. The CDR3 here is CATSHPGQVFFYEQYF. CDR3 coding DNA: TGTGCCACCAGCCATCCGGGACAGGTGTTCTTCTACGAGCAGTACTTC.